This T cell receptor beta chain was recorded in a study of cytomegalovirus exposure and HLA in healthy donors. Study in general: An earlier analysis found roughly 110 million unique TCR beta sequences from approximately 190 million T cells.

Healthy individuals who donated bone marrow served as the donors. Per the germline V gene, CDR1 is MNHNS and CDR2 is SASEGT. This CDR3 is built from 14 residues. V was trimmed by 2 bases and J by 1 base, leaving 9 bases between them. 13 Jbeta primers and 60 Vbeta primers were used for the PCR. Using immunoSEQ multiplex PCR, the repertoire was profiled, and TCRdb retains in-frame clones only, with some absent. There are 100,000 to 150,000 clones in the sample; approximately 72% occur only once, and roughly 1.4% lies in the top ten. The origin of this receptor is a man between 18 and 35 years old in good health and CMV-seronegative. The specimen was PBMCs. The chain is built from TRBV6-1 and TRBJ2-7, with D possibly matching TRBD2 (5 bases). The CDR3 bases are TGTGCCAGCAGTGAAAGAGGGAAGTCCTACGAGCAGTACTTC. It yields the protein CASSERGKSYEQYF.